Ten or more counts support the clone carrying this T cell receptor (beta chain). These data come from a study of T cells in Graves' hyperthyroidism and ophthalmopathy. RNA transcripts provided the source from which TCR beta CDR3 regions were amplified. Carried out on the TCR CDR3, a first-round RT-PCR used the HTBI primer set. TCRdb redid the calling of the multiplex PCR reads with MiXCR, one entry per CDR3 protein. This table has approximately 710,000 distinct CDR3 sequences, around 15% appearing once. Sample: blood. The sequence was collected from a man aged 50-60 years with Graves' hyperthyroidism.

The CDR3 nucleotides read TGTGCCAGCAAAAGTTACAGGGGGTCTCAGCCCCAGCATTTT. This gives the protein CASKSYRGSQPQHF. The chain joins TRBV28 to TRBJ1-5; 8 nucleotides align to TRBD1. V lost 7 bases and J lost 6; bases outside the gene matches: 8. Germline V gene lookup returns CDR1 MDHEN and CDR2 SYDVKM. The CDR3 length is 14 residues.